This is a list of T cell receptor beta chains from one sample in a study of shared clonotypes between healthy human individuals. Produced via immunoSEQ multiplex PCR; TCRdb's table is partial and in-frame only. The sample has 2 million to 2.5 million clones; about 92% are singletons. Sequenced input: naive CD8+ T cells from PBMCs. The receptors here all came from a man aged 18 to 29 in good health. Some clones in this sample may be carry-over from other donors' samples. Both conserved end residues are part of each CDR3. The D gene is left open where the match is weak. Expanded clones are given a class, and other clones once, few, many or no size at all.

>TRBD2|TRBV27|.|TRBJ2-7
CASSYGGGSSYEQYF
TGTGCCAGCAGTTATGGGGGGGGAAGCTCCTACGAGCAGTACTTC
>TRBD2|TRBV5-6|.|TRBJ2-1
CASSFISGGPYNEQFF
TGTGCCAGCAGCTTTATAAGCGGGGGTCCCTACAATGAGCAGTTCTTC
>.|TRBV14|once|TRBJ2-7
CASSSGRETYYEQYF
TGTGCCAGCAGCTCGGGACGGGAGACCTACTACGAGCAGTACTTC
>TRBD2|TRBV28|.|TRBJ2-7
CASSLLGLAGEQYF
TGTGCCAGCAGTTTATTAGGACTAGCTGGGGAGCAGTACTTC
>.|TRBV2|.|TRBJ2-5
CASSEVWGKETQYF
TGTGCCAGCAGTGAGGTATGGGGGAAGGAGACCCAGTACTTC
>TRBD1|TRBV7-6|.|TRBJ2-5
CASSLDRDRPTETQYF
TGTGCCAGCAGCTTAGACCGGGACAGGCCGACAGAGACCCAGTACTTC
>.|TRBV11-2|.|TRBJ2-7
CASSFPSEQYF
TGTGCCAGCAGCTTTCCTAGCGAGCAGTACTTC
>.|TRBV27|.|TRBJ2-6
CASSSGWADSGANVLTF
TGTGCCAGCAGTTCGGGCTGGGCAGACTCTGGGGCCAACGTCCTGACTTTC
>.|TRBV7-9|.|TRBJ2-7
CASRTLDYEQYF
TGTGCCAGCAGGACACTCGACTACGAGCAGTACTTC
>.|TRBV7-8|.|TRBJ1-5
CASTIGYQPQHF
TGTGCCAGCACCATAGGTTATCAGCCCCAGCATTTT
>.|TRBV7-3|once|TRBJ2-3
CASSLTTYFRSSTDTQYF
TGTGCCAGCAGCTTAACGACGTACTTTAGGTCTAGCACAGATACGCAGTATTTT
>.|TRBV6-5|.|TRBJ1-1
CASSYSDTLNTEAFF
TGTGCCAGCAGTTACTCCGACACCTTGAACACTGAAGCTTTCTTT
>.|TRBV27|once|TRBJ2-1
CASGRHHNEQFF
TGTGCCAGCGGGCGGCACCACAATGAGCAGTTCTTC
>.|TRBV28|.|TRBJ2-1
CASSPYPHESYNEQFF
TGTGCCAGCAGTCCGTATCCCCATGAGTCCTACAATGAGCAGTTCTTC
>TRBD1|TRBV7-9|.|TRBJ1-1
CASSFLLGTENTEAFF
TGTGCCAGCAGCTTCCTGCTGGGGACAGAGAACACTGAAGCTTTCTTT
>.|TRBV19|.|TRBJ2-7
CASSSAYEQYF
TGTGCCAGTAGTTCGGCCTACGAGCAGTACTTC
>.|TRBV4-1|.|TRBJ1-2
CASSQVGTRHGYTF
TGCGCCAGCAGCCAAGTAGGGACGCGACATGGCTACACCTTC
>.|TRBV4-1|once|TRBJ2-7
CASSPTGFSIEQYF
TGCGCCAGCAGCCCAACCGGGTTTAGTATCGAGCAGTACTTC